The entry that follows covers one T cell receptor (beta chain) sequence. Only in-frame clones appear in the TCRdb table, and some are missing; sequencing was by immunoSEQ multiplex PCR. The sample has more than 140,000 clones, around 83% seen once. Per the germline V gene, CDR1 is SGHRS and CDR2 is YFSETQ. Trimming stripped 0 bases from V and 6 bases from J, with 14 bases between. CDR3 size: 15 residues. This entry belongs to a study of blood T cell repertoires in COVID-19. Study at large: COVID-19 samples, acute and convalescent, were from the United States, Italy and Spain.

J is TRBJ2-3 and V is TRBV5-1; D might be TRBD1 (6 bases). Sequenced material: peripheral blood. This receptor was obtained from a woman between 55 and 75 years old with acute or convalescent COVID-19. The CDR3, as DNA: TGCGCCAGCAGCTTGGTAGGGACACCGACTGATACGCAGTATTTT. Its protein is CASSLVGTPTDTQYF.